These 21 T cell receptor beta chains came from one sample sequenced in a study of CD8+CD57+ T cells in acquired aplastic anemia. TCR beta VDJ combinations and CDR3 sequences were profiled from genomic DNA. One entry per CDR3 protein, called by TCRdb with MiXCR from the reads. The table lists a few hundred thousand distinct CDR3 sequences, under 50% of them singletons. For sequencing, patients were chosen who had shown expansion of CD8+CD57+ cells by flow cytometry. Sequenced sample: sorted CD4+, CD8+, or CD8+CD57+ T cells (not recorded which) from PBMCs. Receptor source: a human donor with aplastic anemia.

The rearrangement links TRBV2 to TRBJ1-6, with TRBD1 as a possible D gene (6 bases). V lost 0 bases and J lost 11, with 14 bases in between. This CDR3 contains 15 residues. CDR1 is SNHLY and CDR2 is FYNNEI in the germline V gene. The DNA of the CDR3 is TGTGCCAGCAGTGAAGCGAACAGGGTTGGGGCACCCCTCCACTTT. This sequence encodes CASSEANRVGAPLHF.

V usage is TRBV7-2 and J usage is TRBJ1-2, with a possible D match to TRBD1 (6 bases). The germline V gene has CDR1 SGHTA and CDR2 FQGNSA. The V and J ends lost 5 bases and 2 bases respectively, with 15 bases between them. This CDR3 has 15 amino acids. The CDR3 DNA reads TGTGCCAGCAGCATAGGAAGCAGGGGAAACTATGGCTACACCTTC. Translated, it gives CASSIGSRGNYGYTF.

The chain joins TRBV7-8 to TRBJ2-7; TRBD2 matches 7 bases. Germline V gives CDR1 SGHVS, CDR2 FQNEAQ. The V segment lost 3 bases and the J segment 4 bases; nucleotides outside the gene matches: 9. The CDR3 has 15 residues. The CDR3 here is CASSFRRLAVYEQYF. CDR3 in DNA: TGTGCCAGCAGCTTTAGACGTCTAGCGGTATACGAGCAGTACTTC.

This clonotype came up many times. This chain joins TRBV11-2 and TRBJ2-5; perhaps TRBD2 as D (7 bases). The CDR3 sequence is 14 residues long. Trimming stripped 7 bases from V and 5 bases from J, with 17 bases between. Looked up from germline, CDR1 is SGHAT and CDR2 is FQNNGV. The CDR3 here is CASKLGGGSETQYF. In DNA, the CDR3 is TGTGCCAGCAAGTTGGGAGGGGGGTCTGAGACCCAGTACTTC.

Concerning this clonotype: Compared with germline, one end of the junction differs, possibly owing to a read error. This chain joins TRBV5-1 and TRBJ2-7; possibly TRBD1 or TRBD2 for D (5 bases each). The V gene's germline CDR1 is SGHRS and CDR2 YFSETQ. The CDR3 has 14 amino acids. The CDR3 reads CASSQGASWGGQYF. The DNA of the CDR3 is TGTGCCAGCAGCCAAGGGGCTAGCTGGGGCGGGCAGTACTTC. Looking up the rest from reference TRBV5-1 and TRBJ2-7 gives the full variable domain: KAGVTQTPRYLIKTRGQQVTLSCSPISGHRSVSWYQQTPGQGLQFLFEYFSETQRNKGNFPGRFSGRQFSNSRSEMNVSTLELGDSALYLCASSQGASWGGQYFGPGTRLTVT.

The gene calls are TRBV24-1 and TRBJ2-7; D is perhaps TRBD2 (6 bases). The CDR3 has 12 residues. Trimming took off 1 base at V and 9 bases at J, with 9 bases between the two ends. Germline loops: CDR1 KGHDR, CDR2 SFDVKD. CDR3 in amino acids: CATSDFGGRQYF. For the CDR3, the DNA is TGTGCCACCAGTGATTTCGGGGGACGGCAGTACTTC.

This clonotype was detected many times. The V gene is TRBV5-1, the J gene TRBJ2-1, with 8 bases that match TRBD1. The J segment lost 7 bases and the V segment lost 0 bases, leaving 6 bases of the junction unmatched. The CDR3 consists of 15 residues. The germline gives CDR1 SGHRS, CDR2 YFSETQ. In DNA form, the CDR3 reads TGCGCCAGCAGCTTGGTGGCAGGGGGCGAAAATGAGCAGTTCTTC. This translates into CASSLVAGGENEQFF.

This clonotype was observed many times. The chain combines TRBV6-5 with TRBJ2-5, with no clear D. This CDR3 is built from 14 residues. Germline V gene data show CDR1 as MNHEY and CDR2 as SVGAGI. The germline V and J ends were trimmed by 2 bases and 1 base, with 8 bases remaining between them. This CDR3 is CASSYERTQETQYF. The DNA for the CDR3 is TGTGCCAGCAGTTACGAGAGGACCCAAGAGACCCAGTACTTC.

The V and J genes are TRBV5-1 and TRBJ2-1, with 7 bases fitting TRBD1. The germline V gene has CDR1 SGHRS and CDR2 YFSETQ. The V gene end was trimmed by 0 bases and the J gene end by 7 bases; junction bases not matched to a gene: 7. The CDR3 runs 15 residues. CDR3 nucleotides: TGCGCCAGCAGCTTGGGGCAGGGGGAATGGAATGAGCAGTTCTTC. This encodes CASSLGQGEWNEQFF. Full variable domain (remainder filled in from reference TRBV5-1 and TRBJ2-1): KAGVTQTPRYLIKTRGQQVTLSCSPISGHRSVSWYQQTPGQGLQFLFEYFSETQRNKGNFPGRFSGRQFSNSRSEMNVSTLELGDSALYLCASSLGQGEWNEQFFGPGTRLTVL.

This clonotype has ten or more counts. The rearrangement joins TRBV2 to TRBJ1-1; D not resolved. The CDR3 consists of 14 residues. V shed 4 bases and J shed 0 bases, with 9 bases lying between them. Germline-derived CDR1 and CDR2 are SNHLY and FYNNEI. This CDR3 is CASSVQFMNTEAFF. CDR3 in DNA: TGTGCCAGCAGTGTCCAGTTCATGAACACTGAAGCTTTCTTT. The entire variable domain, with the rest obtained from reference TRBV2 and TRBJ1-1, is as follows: EPEVTQTPSHQVTQMGQEVILRCVPISNHLYFYWYRQILGQKVEFLVSFYNNEISEKSEIFDDQFSVERPDGSNFTLKIRSTKLEDSAMYFCASSVQFMNTEAFFGQGTRLTVV.

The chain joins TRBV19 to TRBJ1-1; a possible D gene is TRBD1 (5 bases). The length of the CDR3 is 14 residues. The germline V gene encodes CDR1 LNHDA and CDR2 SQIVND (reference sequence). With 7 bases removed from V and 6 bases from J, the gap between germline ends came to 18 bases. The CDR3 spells CASTPWEGKAEAFF. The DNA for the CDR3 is TGTGCCAGTACTCCCTGGGAGGGGAAGGCTGAAGCTTTCTTT.

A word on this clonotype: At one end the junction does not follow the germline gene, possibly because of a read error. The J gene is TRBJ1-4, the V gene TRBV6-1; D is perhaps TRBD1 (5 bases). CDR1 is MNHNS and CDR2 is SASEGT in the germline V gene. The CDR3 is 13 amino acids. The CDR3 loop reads CAISEGVREKLFF. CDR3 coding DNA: TGTGCCATCAGTGAAGGGGTACGGGAAAAACTGTTTTTT.

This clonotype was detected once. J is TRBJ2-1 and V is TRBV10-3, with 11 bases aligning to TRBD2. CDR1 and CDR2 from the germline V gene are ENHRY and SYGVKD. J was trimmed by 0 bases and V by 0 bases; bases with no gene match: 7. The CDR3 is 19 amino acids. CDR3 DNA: TGTGCCATCAGTGAGTCGAGGGCTAGCGGGGGGAGCTCCTACAATGAGCAGTTCTTC. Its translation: CAISESRASGGSSYNEQFF.

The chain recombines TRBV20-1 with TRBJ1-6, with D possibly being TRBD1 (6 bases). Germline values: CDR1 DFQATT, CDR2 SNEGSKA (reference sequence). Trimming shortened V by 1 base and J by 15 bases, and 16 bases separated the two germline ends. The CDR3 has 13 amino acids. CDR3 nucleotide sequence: TGCAGTGCTAGAGGCAGCGCCGAGGGGGTCCTCCACTTT. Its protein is CSARGSAEGVLHF.

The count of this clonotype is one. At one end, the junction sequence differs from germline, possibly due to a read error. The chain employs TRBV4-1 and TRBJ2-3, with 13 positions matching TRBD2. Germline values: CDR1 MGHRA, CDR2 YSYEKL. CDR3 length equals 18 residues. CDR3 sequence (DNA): TGCGTCAGCAGCCAGGGATTACTAGCGGGGGGGTTCCAAGATACGCAGTATTTT. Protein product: CVSSQGLLAGGFQDTQYF.

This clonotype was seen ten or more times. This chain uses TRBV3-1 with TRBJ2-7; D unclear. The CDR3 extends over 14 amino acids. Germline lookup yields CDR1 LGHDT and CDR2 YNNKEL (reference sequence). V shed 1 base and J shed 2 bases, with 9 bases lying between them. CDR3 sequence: CASSQATATYEQYF. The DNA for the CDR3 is TGTGCCAGCAGCCAAGCGACGGCTACCTACGAGCAGTACTTC.

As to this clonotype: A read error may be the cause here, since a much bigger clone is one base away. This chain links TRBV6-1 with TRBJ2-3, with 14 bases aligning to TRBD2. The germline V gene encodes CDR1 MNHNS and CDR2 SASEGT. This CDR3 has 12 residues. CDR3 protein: CASTLTSGGEHF. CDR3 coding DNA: TGTGCCAGCACCCTGACTAGCGGGGGGGAGCACTTC.

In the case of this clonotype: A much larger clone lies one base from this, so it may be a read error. The CDR3 reads CATPQQGGRVALF. The CDR3, as DNA: TGTGCCACCCCTCAACAGGGGGGCAGAGTGGCTCTCTTT. The chain carries TRBV6-1 and TRBJ1-1, with TRBD1 identical over 8 bases. Germline V gene data show CDR1 as MNHNS and CDR2 as SASEGT. This CDR3 comprises 13 residues.

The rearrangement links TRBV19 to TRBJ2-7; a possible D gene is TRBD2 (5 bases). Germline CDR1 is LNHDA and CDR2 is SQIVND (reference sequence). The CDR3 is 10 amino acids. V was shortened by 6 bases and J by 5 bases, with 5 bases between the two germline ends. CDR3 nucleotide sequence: TGTGCCAGTAGGCGGGACGAGCAGTACTTC. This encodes CASRRDEQYF. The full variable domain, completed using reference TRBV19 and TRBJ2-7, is DGGITQSPKYLFRKEGQNVTLSCEQNLNHDAMYWYRQDPGQGLRLIYYSQIVNDFQKGDIAEGYSVSREKKESFPLTVTSAQKNPTAFYLCASRRDEQYFGPGTRLTVT.

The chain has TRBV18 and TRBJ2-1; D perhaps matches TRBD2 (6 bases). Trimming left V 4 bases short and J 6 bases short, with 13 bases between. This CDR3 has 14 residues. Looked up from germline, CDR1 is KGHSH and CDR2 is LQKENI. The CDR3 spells CASSLLAEGNEQFF. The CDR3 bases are TGTGCCAGCTCACTTTTGGCGGAGGGCAATGAGCAGTTCTTC. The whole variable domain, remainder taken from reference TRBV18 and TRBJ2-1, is NAGVMQNPRHLVRRRGQEARLRCSPMKGHSHVYWYRQLPEEGLKFMVYLQKENIIDESGMPKERFSAEFPKEGPSILRIQQVVRGDSAAYFCASSLLAEGNEQFFGPGTRLTVL.

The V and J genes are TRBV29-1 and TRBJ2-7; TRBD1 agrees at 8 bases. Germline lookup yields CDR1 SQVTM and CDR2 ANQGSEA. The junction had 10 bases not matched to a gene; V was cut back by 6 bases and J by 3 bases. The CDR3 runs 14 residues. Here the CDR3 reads CSVLVRTGNYEQYF. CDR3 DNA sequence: TGCAGCGTCCTCGTTAGGACAGGGAACTACGAGCAGTACTTC.